The clone carrying this T cell receptor beta chain appeared a few times. Its specificity is unknown. These data come from a study of T cells in Graves' hyperthyroidism and ophthalmopathy. Hyperthyroidism had been newly diagnosed in patients aged 18 to 65, and its duration was under 2 months. Patients were excluded for uncontrolled infection, other autoimmune disease, pregnancy or lactation. Progressors' blood was drawn at hyperthyroidism diagnosis, before ophthalmopathy symptoms. Germline V gene sequence: CDR1 SEHNR, CDR2 FQNEAQ (reference sequence). With 3 bases removed from V and 0 bases from J, the gap between germline ends came to 18 bases. This CDR3 comprises 17 residues. The study's findings and limits: Ophthalmopathy was identified by the model a median around 6.9 months ahead of onset.

Amplified TCR beta CDR3 regions derived from RNA transcripts. The HTBI primer set drove a first-round RT-PCR of the TCR CDR3. Each CDR3 protein is one row after TCRdb ran MiXCR on the multiplex PCR reads. The profile shows hundreds of thousands of distinct CDR3 sequences, roughly 14% of them singletons. J is TRBJ2-7 and V is TRBV7-9; D is perhaps TRBD1 (5 bases). The sample was blood. The clonotype originates from a woman under 30 with Graves' hyperthyroidism that later progressed to Graves' ophthalmopathy. CDR3 in DNA: TGTGCCAGCAGCTTGACGCCAGGGAACCTAGGCTCCTACGAGCAGTACTTC. This gives the protein CASSLTPGNLGSYEQYF.